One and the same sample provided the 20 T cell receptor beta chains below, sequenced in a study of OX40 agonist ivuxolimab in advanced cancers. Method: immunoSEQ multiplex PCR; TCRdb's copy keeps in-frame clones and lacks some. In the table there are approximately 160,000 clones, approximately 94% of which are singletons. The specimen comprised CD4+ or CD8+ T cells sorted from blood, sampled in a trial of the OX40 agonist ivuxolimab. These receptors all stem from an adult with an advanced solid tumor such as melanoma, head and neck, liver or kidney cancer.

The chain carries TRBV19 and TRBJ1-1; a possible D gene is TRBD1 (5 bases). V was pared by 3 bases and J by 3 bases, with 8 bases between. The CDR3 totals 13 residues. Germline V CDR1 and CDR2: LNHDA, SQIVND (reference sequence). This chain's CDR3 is CASSMQGDTEAFF. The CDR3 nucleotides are TGTGCCAGTAGTATGCAGGGCGACACTGAAGCTTTCTTT.

Written as DNA, the CDR3 is TGTGCCAGCAGCTTCATAGCTCTCTTGGCAGATACGCAGTATTTT. Protein product: CASSFIALLADTQYF. V gene TRBV7-2 combines with J gene TRBJ2-3; D is unresolved. The CDR3 spans 15 residues. The germline V gene has CDR1 SGHTA and CDR2 FQGNSA. V lost 3 bases, J lost 4 bases, and 14 bases lay in between. The whole variable domain, remainder taken from reference TRBV7-2 and TRBJ2-3, is GAGVSQSPSNKVTEKGKDVELRCDPISGHTALYWYRQSLGQGLEFLIYFQGNSAPDKSGLPSDRFSAERTGGSVSTLTIQRTQQEDSAVYLCASSFIALLADTQYFGPGTRLTVL.

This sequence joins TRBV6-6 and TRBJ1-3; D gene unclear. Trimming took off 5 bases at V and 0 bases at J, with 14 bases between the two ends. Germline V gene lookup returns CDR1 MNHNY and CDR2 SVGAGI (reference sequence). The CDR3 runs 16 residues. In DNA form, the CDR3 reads TGTGCCAGCAGTCCATTGTCGTCCTACTCTGGAAACACCATATATTTT. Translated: CASSPLSSYSGNTIYF.

CDR3 sequence reads: CASSLAVGQTNYGYTF. The CDR3 region has the DNA TGTGCCAGCAGCTTAGCGGTAGGGCAAACGAACTATGGCTACACCTTC. This sequence joins TRBV11-2 and TRBJ1-2; D is unresolved. The germline V gene has CDR1 SGHAT and CDR2 FQNNGV. The CDR3 loop spans 16 amino acids. Trimming took off 1 base at V and 2 bases at J, with 14 bases between the two ends.

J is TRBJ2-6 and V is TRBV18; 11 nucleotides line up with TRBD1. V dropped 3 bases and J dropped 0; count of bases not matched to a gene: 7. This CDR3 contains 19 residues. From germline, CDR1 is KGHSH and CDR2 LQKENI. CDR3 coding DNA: TGTGCCAGCTCACCGTCCCGGGACAGGGGGAGCTCTGGGGCCAACGTCCTGACTTTC. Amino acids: CASSPSRDRGSSGANVLTF.

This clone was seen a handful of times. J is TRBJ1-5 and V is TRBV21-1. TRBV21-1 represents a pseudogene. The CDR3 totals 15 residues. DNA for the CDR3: TGTGCCAGCAGCCCAAGGAGTAGGAGCAATCAGCCCCAGCATTTT. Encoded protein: CASSPRSRSNQPQHF.

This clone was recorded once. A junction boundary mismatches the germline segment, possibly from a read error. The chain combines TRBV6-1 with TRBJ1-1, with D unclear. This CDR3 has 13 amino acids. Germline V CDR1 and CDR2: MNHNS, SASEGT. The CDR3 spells CASSEERLFLHVF. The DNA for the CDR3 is TGTGCCAGCAGTGAGGAGCGGCTCTTCCTCCACGTCTTT.

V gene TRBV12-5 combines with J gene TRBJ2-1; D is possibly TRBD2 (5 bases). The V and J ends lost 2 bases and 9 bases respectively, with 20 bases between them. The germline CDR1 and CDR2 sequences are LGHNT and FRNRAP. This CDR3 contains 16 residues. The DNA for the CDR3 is TGTGCTAGTGGTTTGTCTGGACTGGCCCTTATGACTGAGCAGTTCTTC. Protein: CASGLSGLALMTEQFF.

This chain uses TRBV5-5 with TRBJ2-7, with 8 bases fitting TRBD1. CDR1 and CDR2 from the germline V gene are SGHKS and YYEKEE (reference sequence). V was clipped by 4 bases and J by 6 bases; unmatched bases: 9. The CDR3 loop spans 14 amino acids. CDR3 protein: CASSLIGQGGEQYF. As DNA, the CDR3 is TGTGCCAGCAGCCTAATCGGACAGGGCGGCGAGCAGTACTTC.

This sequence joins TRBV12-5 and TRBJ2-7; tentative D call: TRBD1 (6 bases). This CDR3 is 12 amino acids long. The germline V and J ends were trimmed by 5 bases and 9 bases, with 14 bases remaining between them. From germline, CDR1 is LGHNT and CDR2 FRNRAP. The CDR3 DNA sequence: TGTGCTAGTGGTGCCGGGACATTGGGGCAGTACTTC. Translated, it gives CASGAGTLGQYF.

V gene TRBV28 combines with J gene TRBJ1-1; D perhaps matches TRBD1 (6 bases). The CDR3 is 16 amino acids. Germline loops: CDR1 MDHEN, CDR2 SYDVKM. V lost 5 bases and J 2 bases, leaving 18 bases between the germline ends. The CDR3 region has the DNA TGTGCCAGCAGTCGCTCGGACAGTGCGCGTAACACTGAAGCTTTCTTT. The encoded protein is CASSRSDSARNTEAFF.

The CDR3 here is CASSPRRDLSYGYTF. CDR3 sequence (DNA): TGTGCCAGCAGCCCTAGGAGGGACCTGAGCTATGGCTACACCTTC. The rearrangement uses TRBV7-9 and TRBJ1-2; a weak D match, TRBD1 (5 bases). The CDR3 runs to 15 residues. V was pared by 5 bases and J by 4 bases, with 17 bases between. Germline V gene lookup returns CDR1 SEHNR and CDR2 FQNEAQ (reference sequence).

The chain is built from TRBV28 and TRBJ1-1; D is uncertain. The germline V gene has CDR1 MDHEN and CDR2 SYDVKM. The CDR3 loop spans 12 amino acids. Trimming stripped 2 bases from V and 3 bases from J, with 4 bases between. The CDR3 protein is CASSLTHTEAFF. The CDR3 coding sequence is TGTGCCAGCAGTTTAACCCACACTGAAGCTTTCTTT.

The CDR3 here is CAISAPTGGYGYTF. The CDR3 DNA is TGTGCCATCAGTGCCCCGACGGGAGGCTATGGCTACACCTTC. The chain is built from TRBV10-3 and TRBJ1-2; no firm D call. This CDR3 is built from 14 residues. The ends were cut back, 4 bases at V and 4 bases at J, with 13 bases in the middle. CDR1 and CDR2 from the germline V gene are ENHRY and SYGVKD.

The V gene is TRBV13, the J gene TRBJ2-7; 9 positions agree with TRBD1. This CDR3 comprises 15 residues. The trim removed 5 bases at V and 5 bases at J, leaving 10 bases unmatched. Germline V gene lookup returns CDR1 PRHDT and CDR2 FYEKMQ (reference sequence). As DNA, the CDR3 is TGTGCCAGCAGCCCAGGACAGGGGTTTTCCCACGAGCAGTACTTC. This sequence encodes CASSPGQGFSHEQYF.

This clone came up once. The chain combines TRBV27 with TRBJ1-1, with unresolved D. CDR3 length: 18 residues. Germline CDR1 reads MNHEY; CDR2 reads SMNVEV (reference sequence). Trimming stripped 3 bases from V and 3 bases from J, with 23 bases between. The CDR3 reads CASSLRAHRPDGHTEAFF. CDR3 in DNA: TGTGCCAGCAGTTTGCGGGCCCACCGACCCGACGGACACACTGAAGCTTTCTTT.

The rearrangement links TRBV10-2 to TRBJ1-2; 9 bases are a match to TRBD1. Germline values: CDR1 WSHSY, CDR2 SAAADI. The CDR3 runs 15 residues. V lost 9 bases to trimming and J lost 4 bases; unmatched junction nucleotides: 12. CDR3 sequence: CASGTGFARTYGYTF. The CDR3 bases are TGCGCCAGTGGGACAGGGTTTGCTAGAACCTATGGCTACACCTTC.

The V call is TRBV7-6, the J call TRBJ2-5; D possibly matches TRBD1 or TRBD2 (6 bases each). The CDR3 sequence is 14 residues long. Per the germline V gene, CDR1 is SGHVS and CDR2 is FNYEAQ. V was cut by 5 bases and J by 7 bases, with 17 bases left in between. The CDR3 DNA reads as TGTGCCAGCAGCATACAGGGAGGCGAGGTGACCCAGTACTTC. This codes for CASSIQGGEVTQYF.

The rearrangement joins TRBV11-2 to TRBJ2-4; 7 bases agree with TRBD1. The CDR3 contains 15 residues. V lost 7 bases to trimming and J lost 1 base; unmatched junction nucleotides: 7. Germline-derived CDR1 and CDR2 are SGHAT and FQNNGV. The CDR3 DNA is TGTGCCAGCACCAAAGTACAGGGGGCCAAAAACATTCAGTACTTC. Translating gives CASTKVQGAKNIQYF. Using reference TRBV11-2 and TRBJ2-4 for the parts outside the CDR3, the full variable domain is EAGVAQSPRYKIIEKRQSVAFWCNPISGHATLYWYQQILGQGPKLLIQFQNNGVVDDSQLPKDRFSAERLKGVDSTLKIQPAKLEDSAVYLCASTKVQGAKNIQYFGAGTRLSVL.

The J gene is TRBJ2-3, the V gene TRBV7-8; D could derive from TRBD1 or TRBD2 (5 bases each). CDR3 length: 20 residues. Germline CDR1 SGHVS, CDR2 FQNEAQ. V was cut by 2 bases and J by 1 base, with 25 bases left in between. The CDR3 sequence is CASSLRPVGTRANGTDTQYF. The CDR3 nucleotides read TGTGCCAGCAGCTTAAGACCCGTCGGGACCCGAGCTAACGGCACAGATACGCAGTATTTT.